This entry lists 31 T cell receptor beta chains sequenced from one sample in a study of T-cell reconstitution after alpha-beta-depleted transplantation in children. Unique molecular identifiers featured in how the TCRbeta library was prepared. MiXCR was run by TCRdb on the PCR reads, yielding one entry per CDR3 protein. Among approximately 340,000 distinct CDR3 sequences listed, about 9.3% were seen once. This specimen consisted of PBMCs from the stem cell graft donor, obtained from the stem cell graft. These receptors were taken from a human donor who donated a stem cell graft to a child with acute lymphoblastic leukemia.

V and J are TRBV15 and TRBJ2-3; unclear D gene. The V gene lost 3 bases and the J gene lost 4 bases, with 14 bases spanning the gap. The CDR3 runs 15 residues. Germline V gene sequence: CDR1 LNHNV, CDR2 YYDKDF (reference sequence). DNA of the CDR3: TGTGCCACCAGCAGTGGCATGAGGACCCCAGATACGCAGTATTTT. This codes for CATSSGMRTPDTQYF.

The gene calls are TRBV5-1 and TRBJ2-5; no reliable D call. Germline loops: CDR1 SGHRS, CDR2 YFSETQ. This CDR3 has 15 amino acids. Trimming removed 4 bases from V and 0 bases from J, with 13 bases in between. The CDR3 bases are TGCGCCAGCAGCCATAGACTGGGTAACCAAGAGACCCAGTACTTC. It is translated as CASSHRLGNQETQYF.

The V and J genes are TRBV5-1 and TRBJ2-5; 9 bases line up with TRBD2. J was trimmed by 4 bases and V by 5 bases; bases with no gene match: 6. The CDR3 consists of 14 residues. CDR1 and CDR2 (germline): SGHRS, YFSETQ. CDR3 protein: CASRAGGPGETQYF. CDR3 in DNA: TGCGCCAGCAGGGCGGGAGGGCCCGGAGAGACCCAGTACTTC.

The chain carries TRBV12-3 or TRBV12-4 and TRBJ2-1; either TRBD1 or TRBD2 may fit D (5 bases each). The CDR3 spans 13 residues. V shed 8 bases and J shed 12 bases, with 20 bases lying between them. The CDR3: CASLELVGQGQFF. The CDR3 DNA sequence: TGTGCCAGCCTCGAACTAGTGGGGCAAGGGCAGTTCTTC.

This clonotype occurred many times. The chain links TRBV9 to TRBJ2-1; no reliable D call. With 4 bases removed from V and 8 bases from J, the gap between germline ends came to 10 bases. The CDR3 runs to 12 residues. Germline V gene lookup returns CDR1 SGDLS and CDR2 YYNGEE. The CDR3 region is CASSSILDEQFF. For the CDR3, the DNA is TGTGCCAGCAGCTCTATACTTGATGAGCAGTTCTTC.

The chain is built from TRBV30 and TRBJ2-2; tentatively, D is TRBD1 (6 bases). This CDR3 is 15 amino acids long. V shed 3 bases and J shed 4 bases, with 15 bases lying between them. Germline V gene sequence: CDR1 GTSNPN, CDR2 SVGIG (reference sequence). The CDR3 loop reads CAWRKPGALTGELFF. Written as DNA, the CDR3 is TGTGCCTGGAGGAAACCAGGGGCCCTCACCGGGGAGCTGTTTTTT.

This clonotype appeared a few times. J is TRBJ2-1 and V is TRBV20-1; D is possibly TRBD2 (6 bases). This CDR3 spans 12 amino acids. Germline V lookup: CDR1 DFQATT, CDR2 SNEGSKA (reference sequence). CDR3 protein: CSGTESYNEQFF. CDR3 DNA: TGCAGCGGGACTGAGTCCTACAATGAGCAGTTCTTC.

The chain employs TRBV4-3 and TRBJ2-5; D remains unclear. CDR1 and CDR2 (germline): LGHNA, YSLEER. The V and J ends lost 0 bases and 5 bases respectively, with 10 bases between them. This CDR3 comprises 14 residues. As DNA, the CDR3 is TGCGCCAGCAGCCAAGATGGGCCTGGCGAGACCCAGTACTTC. Translating it yields CASSQDGPGETQYF.

This clonotype was detected a few times. V gene TRBV10-3 combines with J gene TRBJ2-7; D remains unclear. Germline CDR1 ENHRY, CDR2 SYGVKD. The CDR3 consists of 13 residues. V lost 0 bases and J 1 base, leaving 4 bases between the germline ends. CDR3 sequence: CAISESRSYEQYF. Written as DNA, the CDR3 is TGTGCCATCAGTGAGTCGAGATCCTACGAGCAGTACTTC.

The rearrangement links TRBV5-1 to TRBJ2-7; 8 nucleotides align to TRBD2. CDR1 and CDR2 from the germline V gene are SGHRS and YFSETQ. CDR3 length: 16 residues. V shed 0 bases, J shed 3 bases, and the junction held 8 bases outside the gene matches. CDR3 bases: TGCGCCAGCAGCTTGGCCCGGGCTAGCGGGTTCTACGAGCAGTACTTC. Translated: CASSLARASGFYEQYF.

J is TRBJ2-3 and V is TRBV20-1, with 10 bases that match TRBD2. Per germline, CDR1 DFQATT and CDR2 SNEGSKA (reference sequence). The CDR3 has 14 amino acids. Trimming cost V 3 bases and J 4 bases; bases outside gene matches: 4. The CDR3 DNA follows: TGCAGTGCTAGTTTGCTAGCGGGAGCAGATACGCAGTATTTT. Encoded protein: CSASLLAGADTQYF.

The gene calls are TRBV12-5 and TRBJ2-2; tentative D call: TRBD1 (5 bases). V lost 0 bases, J lost 4 bases, and 12 bases lay in between. This CDR3 comprises 16 residues. The V gene's germline CDR1 is LGHNT and CDR2 FRNRAP. In DNA, the CDR3 is TGTGCTAGTGGTTTGGTAACAGGCCGCCTCACCGGGGAGCTGTTTTTT. This encodes CASGLVTGRLTGELFF. Looking up the rest from reference TRBV12-5 and TRBJ2-2 gives the full variable domain: DARVTQTPRHKVTEMGQEVTMRCQPILGHNTVFWYRQTMMQGLELLAYFRNRAPLDDSGMPKDRFSAEMPDATLATLKIQPSEPRDSAVYFCASGLVTGRLTGELFFGEGSRLTVL.

The chain has TRBV6-2 or TRBV6-3 and TRBJ2-1, with unresolved D. The germline V gene has CDR1 MNHEY and CDR2 SVGEGT. V dropped 0 bases and J dropped 2 bases, with 20 bases sitting between them. This CDR3 region has 19 residues. The CDR3 loop reads CASSYSNFMAADAYNEQFF. The CDR3 DNA sequence: TGTGCCAGCAGTTACTCGAATTTTATGGCGGCCGATGCCTACAATGAGCAGTTCTTC.

The chain carries TRBV28 and TRBJ2-1, with D possibly matching TRBD1 (6 bases). The CDR3 sequence is 15 residues long. V was clipped by 7 bases and J by 4 bases, with 17 bases between them. CDR1 is MDHEN, CDR2 SYDVKM, per germline. As DNA, the CDR3 is TGTGCCAGCAACCTAGGGGGAGTGGGGTACAATGAGCAGTTCTTC. Its protein product is CASNLGGVGYNEQFF.

This clonotype was counted many times. The chain joins TRBV15 to TRBJ2-7, with D unresolved. The CDR3 runs to 13 residues. The V gene lost 1 base and the J gene lost 0 bases, with 4 bases spanning the gap. Germline loops: CDR1 LNHNV, CDR2 YYDKDF (reference sequence). CDR3 residues: CATSRGSSYEQYF. The CDR3 coding sequence is TGTGCCACCAGCAGAGGCAGCTCCTACGAGCAGTACTTC.

This chain joins TRBV25-1 and TRBJ2-1; D is undetermined. There are 13 residues in the CDR3. Germline V gene sequence: CDR1 MGHDK, CDR2 SYGVNS. Trimming removed 2 bases from V and 5 bases from J, with 7 bases in between. The CDR3 nucleotides read TGTGCCAGCAGTGAAAGGACCGACAATGAGCAGTTCTTC. This codes for CASSERTDNEQFF.

This clonotype was seen more than once but under ten times. Just one base apart from a much larger clone, this may be a read error. The chain combines TRBV29-1 with TRBJ2-7; 8 bases fit TRBD1. Germline assignment: CDR1 SQVTM and CDR2 ANQGSEA. The CDR3 length is 12 residues. Germline trimming cut 7 bases from V and 9 bases from J; bases unmatched to any gene: 11. The CDR3 DNA reads as TGCAGCGCGGCTGGACAGGGTCTTGGGCAGTACTTC. The encoded protein is CSAAGQGLGQYF.

Worth noting for this clonotype: This sequence may be a read error, since a much larger clone differs from it by one base. The conserved phenylalanine or tryptophan normally closing the CDR3 is absent here, so this likely arose from a read error. J is TRBJ2-7 and V is TRBV6-6; 10 bases line up with TRBD1. J lost 5 bases, V lost 5 bases, and 3 bases had no gene match. Germline values: CDR1 MNHNY, CDR2 SVGAGI (reference sequence). The CDR3 totals 13 residues. CDR3 in DNA: TGTGCCAGCAGTCGACAGGGGGCCCACGAGCAGTACTCC. This encodes CASSRQGAHEQYS.

This clonotype was counted at least ten times. V gene TRBV14 combines with J gene TRBJ2-5; TRBD2 agrees at 10 bases. The V gene end was trimmed by 3 bases and the J gene end by 3 bases; junction bases not matched to a gene: 10. Germline lookup yields CDR1 SGHDN and CDR2 FVKESK. This CDR3 is 17 amino acids long. The CDR3 nucleotides are TGTGCCAGCAGCCATCCTCTAGCGGGAGTGTATGAAGAGACCCAGTACTTC. Amino acids: CASSHPLAGVYEETQYF.

This clonotype was picked up one time. The rearrangement joins TRBV4-1 to TRBJ1-2, with 7 bases matching TRBD1. This CDR3 has 15 residues. Trimming at V came to 6 bases and at J to 2 bases, leaving 9 bases not matched to a gene. Germline V gives CDR1 MGHRA, CDR2 YSYEKL. The CDR3 region is CASRDRSYLNYGYTF. The CDR3 DNA sequence: TGCGCCAGCAGGGACAGGAGTTACTTAAACTATGGCTACACCTTC.

This clonotype appeared a few times. This chain joins TRBV9 and TRBJ2-2; D may be TRBD2 (6 bases). This CDR3 region has 14 residues. V was pared by 6 bases and J by 0 bases, with 9 bases between. Germline CDR1 SGDLS, CDR2 YYNGEE. This CDR3 is CASTGGPNTGELFF. Written as DNA, the CDR3 is TGTGCCAGCACCGGGGGACCGAACACCGGGGAGCTGTTTTTT.

This clonotype was observed a few times. The rearrangement links TRBV3-1 to TRBJ2-5, with D tentatively TRBD1 (6 bases). This CDR3 has 14 amino acids. Trimming left V 5 bases short and J 4 bases short, with 14 bases between. Germline assignment: CDR1 LGHDT and CDR2 YNNKEL (reference sequence). The CDR3 region has the DNA TGTGCCAGCAGCTTGGACAGAACGCCAGAGACCCAGTACTTC. Encoded protein: CASSLDRTPETQYF.

A note on this clonotype: Here the CDR3 omits its conserved ending phenylalanine or tryptophan, so a read error is the likely source. The chain links TRBV5-1 to TRBJ2-7, with a tentative D call TRBD1 (5 bases). The V end lost 4 bases, the J end lost 4 bases, and 18 bases lay between the germline ends. CDR3 length: 15 residues. In germline, CDR1 is SGHRS, CDR2 YFSETQ. CDR3 amino acids: CASSPWPGIPYEQYL. The CDR3 DNA reads as TGCGCCAGCAGCCCCTGGCCAGGGATCCCGTACGAGCAGTACTTG.

This clonotype was counted between two and nine times. V usage is TRBV20-1 and J usage is TRBJ1-3, with D perhaps matching TRBD1 (5 bases). The CDR3 totals 15 residues. Trimming left V 6 bases short and J 4 bases short, with 19 bases between. CDR1 is DFQATT, CDR2 SNEGSKA, per germline (reference sequence). The CDR3 reads CSATDGSARGNTIYF. CDR3 nucleotides: TGCAGTGCGACAGACGGATCCGCCCGGGGAAACACCATATATTTT.

This clonotype was seen only a few times. The chain carries TRBV20-1 and TRBJ2-7; D uncertain. Trimming took off 3 bases at V and 0 bases at J, with 9 bases between the two ends. The V gene's germline CDR1 is DFQATT and CDR2 SNEGSKA (reference sequence). There are 13 residues in the CDR3. The CDR3 protein is CSARDGYSYEQYF. The CDR3 coding sequence is TGCAGTGCTAGGGACGGGTACTCCTACGAGCAGTACTTC.

This clonotype was seen only a few times. The rearrangement joins TRBV6-1 to TRBJ2-7; TRBD2 aligns across 9 bases. Germline assignment: CDR1 MNHNS and CDR2 SASEGT. The trim removed 2 bases at V and 0 bases at J, leaving 5 bases unmatched. CDR3 length: 16 amino acids. The CDR3 sequence is CASSEPLAGISYEQYF. The CDR3 bases are TGTGCCAGCAGTGAACCTCTAGCGGGAATCTCCTACGAGCAGTACTTC.

The chain employs TRBV4-1 and TRBJ2-6; TRBD1 is a possible D gene (5 bases). This CDR3 contains 15 residues. V lost 3 bases to trimming and J lost 4 bases, with 10 bases between them. The germline CDR1 and CDR2 sequences are MGHRA and YSYEKL. The CDR3, as DNA: TGCGCCAGCAGCCAGGGGCCCTACGGGGCCAACGTCCTGACTTTC. Protein: CASSQGPYGANVLTF.

The chain has TRBV5-1 and TRBJ1-1; D possibly corresponds to TRBD1 (6 bases). Trimming left V 0 bases short and J 3 bases short, with 15 bases between. Germline V gives CDR1 SGHRS, CDR2 YFSETQ. CDR3 size: 16 residues. The CDR3 bases are TGCGCCAGCAGCTTGGGGGGGCCCAGGAAGGACACTGAAGCTTTCTTT. Translated: CASSLGGPRKDTEAFF.

The CDR3 sequence is CASSLRTSGYREQFF. CDR3 coding DNA: TGTGCCAGCAGCCTGCGGACTAGCGGTTATCGTGAGCAGTTCTTC. This chain joins TRBV3-1 and TRBJ2-1; TRBD2 agrees at 10 bases. The CDR3 sequence is 15 residues long. Looked up from germline, CDR1 is LGHDT and CDR2 is YNNKEL (reference sequence). With V trimmed by 4 bases and J by 9 bases, 9 bases remained unmatched.

The sample holds a few counts of this clonotype. The rearrangement joins TRBV29-1 to TRBJ2-7; D gene ambiguous. This CDR3 spans 11 amino acids. Trimming shortened V by 6 bases and J by 5 bases, and 11 bases separated the two germline ends. Germline CDR1 and CDR2: SQVTM and ANQGSEA. The CDR3 reads CSVLNGDEQYF. CDR3 nucleotides: TGCAGCGTGTTGAATGGCGACGAGCAGTACTTC.

This clonotype occurred a few times. This rearrangement joins TRBV7-8 to TRBJ2-3, with 11 bases lining up with TRBD2. In germline, CDR1 is SGHVS, CDR2 FQNEAQ. J was trimmed by 6 bases and V by 5 bases; bases with no gene match: 7. This CDR3 contains 15 residues. Here the CDR3 reads CASSTSGSRFDTQYF. The CDR3 nucleotides read TGTGCCAGCAGCACTAGCGGGAGCCGATTCGATACGCAGTATTTT.